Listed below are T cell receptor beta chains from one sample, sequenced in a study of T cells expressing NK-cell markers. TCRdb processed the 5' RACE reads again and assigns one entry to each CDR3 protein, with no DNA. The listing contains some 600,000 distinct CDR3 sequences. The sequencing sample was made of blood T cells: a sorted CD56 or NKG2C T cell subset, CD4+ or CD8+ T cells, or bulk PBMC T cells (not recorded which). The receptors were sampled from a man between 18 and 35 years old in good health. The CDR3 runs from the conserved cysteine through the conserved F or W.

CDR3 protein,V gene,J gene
CASSLARMGPYNEQFF,TRBV7-2,TRBJ2-1
CASSQDHGGGALSYQETQYF,TRBV4-2,TRBJ2-5
CASSYLGLAGQQYF,TRBV7-8,TRBJ2-7
CASSLETSGRVVTQYF,TRBV5-1,TRBJ2-5
CASSHDSNSPLHF,TRBV3-1,TRBJ1-6
CASSYQTDRAQHF,TRBV6-2/TRBV6-3,TRBJ1-5
CSAPKTGTGHTEAFF,TRBV20-1,TRBJ1-1
CASRLAGGVSTDTQYF,TRBV2,TRBJ2-3
CASSFNTGGPTKNIQYF,TRBV7-2,TRBJ2-4
CASSQEWQGGTEAFF,TRBV4-2,TRBJ1-1
CASSTPGRRDHNEQFF,TRBV7-8,TRBJ2-1
CASSVGRAVSTEAFF,TRBV9,TRBJ1-1
CASRLDLETQYF,TRBV12-3/TRBV12-4,TRBJ2-5
CSAPYGQPNSYNEQFF,TRBV20-1,TRBJ2-1
CSAKGFGQDLYGYTF,TRBV20-1,TRBJ1-2
CASSQVGPESYGYTF,TRBV4-1,TRBJ1-2
CASSPQDRDNQPQHF,TRBV4-2,TRBJ1-5
CASSRTAGTEAFF,TRBV11-3,TRBJ1-1
CATSRTDREYADTQYF,TRBV15,TRBJ2-3
CATSYWGEGGELFF,TRBV15,TRBJ2-2
CASSLAGKAGLTDTQYF,TRBV12-3/TRBV12-4,TRBJ2-3
CASSHERVWAYEQYF,TRBV7-2,TRBJ2-7
CASSLKKLAKNIQYF,TRBV12-3/TRBV12-4,TRBJ2-4
CSVWDSVRTGANVLTF,TRBV29-1,TRBJ2-6
CASSLVRRSQETQYF,TRBV11-1,TRBJ2-5
CSVVDRGRGYEQYF,TRBV29-1,TRBJ2-7
CASTLGIAEAFF,TRBV12-3/TRBV12-4,TRBJ1-1
CASKPTNTGELFF,TRBV6-2/TRBV6-3,TRBJ2-2
CASSQGNSVTGELFF,TRBV4-3,TRBJ2-2
CSVGAWDSSTGETQYF,TRBV29-1,TRBJ2-5
CASTENGGSRFF,TRBV6-4,TRBJ2-1
CASSFGGAPSGANVLTF,TRBV28,TRBJ2-6
CSAGISGSHEQFF,TRBV29-1,TRBJ2-1
CASSLGFDLPSYEQYF,TRBV7-2,TRBJ2-7
CASSGALGRGYGYTF,TRBV7-2,TRBJ1-2
CAWSHLTGTGELFF,TRBV30,TRBJ2-2
CATSPGHTLAKNIQYF,TRBV15,TRBJ2-4
CASTQAGGVNEQFF,TRBV25-1,TRBJ2-1
CATRGPSTDTQYF,TRBV10-1,TRBJ2-3
CSITPRQADPYEQYF,TRBV20-1,TRBJ2-7
CATREVQGGEQYF,TRBV5-1,TRBJ2-7
CASSLPGDRRYYTF,TRBV5-5,TRBJ1-2
CASSVIPEDTQYF,TRBV9,TRBJ2-3
CASSTRLAGVLYNEQFF,TRBV6-2/TRBV6-3,TRBJ2-1
CSAREPGGPNNSPLHF,TRBV20-1,TRBJ1-6
CASSPQREGNEQFF,TRBV18,TRBJ2-1
CASSPTGGAYYGYTF,TRBV6-1,TRBJ1-2